The entry that follows covers one T cell receptor beta chain sequence. Germline V gene data show CDR1 as MDHEN and CDR2 as SYDVKM. V lost 6 bases, J lost 5 bases, and 8 bases stayed unmatched. The CDR3 runs 14 residues. TCRdb's table, derived via immunoSEQ multiplex PCR, lists solely in-frame clones and lacks some. Of around 50,000 clones in the sample, around 78% were seen once. This entry belongs to a study of memory CD4+ T cells and cytomegalovirus serostatus. Single viable CD3+CD4+CD8-CD45RO+ cells were sorted as the memory CD4+ T cells. After thawing, CD4+ T cells were positively selected. The chain joins TRBV28 to TRBJ1-2; 8 bases are a match to TRBD1. The sequencing sample was made of memory CD4+ T cells from blood. This receptor was taken from an adult in good health and CMV-seronegative. The CDR3 is CASSPGGSTYGYTF. The CDR3, as DNA: TGTGCCAGCAGCCCAGGGGGCTCCACATATGGCTACACCTTC.